This T cell receptor (beta chain) was observed in a study of T cell responses to AZD1222 COVID-19 vaccine. Study results and caveats: Reportedly, close to half of spike-specific TCRs are directed against unmutated variant regions. The repertoires were collected only after the peak T cell response. A mostly white British donor set with more females was recruited, and clonal diversity was possibly underestimated.

As for this clone: Its target is unknown.

The ends were cut back, 0 bases at V and 0 bases at J, with 14 bases in the middle. CDR1 is LNHNV, CDR2 YYDKDF, per germline (reference sequence). This CDR3 spans 17 amino acids. Method: immunoSEQ multiplex PCR; TCRdb's copy keeps in-frame clones and lacks some. The profile shows around 100,000 clones, approximately 89% of them singletons. The specimen was peripheral blood, collected on day 0 of MenACWY control vaccination. The chain has TRBV15 and TRBJ1-2, with D possibly matching TRBD1 (5 bases). This TCR was recovered from an adult in good health. The DNA of the CDR3 is TGTGCCACCAGCAGAGATCAGTCGGCAGGGACTAACTATGGCTACACCTTC. Translation: CATSRDQSAGTNYGYTF.